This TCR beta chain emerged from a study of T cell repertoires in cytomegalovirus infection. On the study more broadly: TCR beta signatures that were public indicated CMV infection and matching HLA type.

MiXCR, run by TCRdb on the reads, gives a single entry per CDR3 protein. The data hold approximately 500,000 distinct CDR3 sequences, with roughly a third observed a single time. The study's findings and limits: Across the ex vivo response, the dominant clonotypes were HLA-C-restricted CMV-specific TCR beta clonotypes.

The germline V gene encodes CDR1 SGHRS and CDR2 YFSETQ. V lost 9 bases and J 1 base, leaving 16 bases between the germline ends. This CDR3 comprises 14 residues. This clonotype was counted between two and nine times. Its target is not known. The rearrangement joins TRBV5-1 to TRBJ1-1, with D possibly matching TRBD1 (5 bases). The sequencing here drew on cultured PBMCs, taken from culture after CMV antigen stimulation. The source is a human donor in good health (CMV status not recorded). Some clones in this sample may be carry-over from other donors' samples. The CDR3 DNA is TGCGCCACCAGGAAGGGGCCAGAGAACACTGAAGCTTTCTTT. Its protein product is CATRKGPENTEAFF.